This TCR beta chain was captured in a study of T cells after yellow fever vaccination. This CDR3 has 15 amino acids. The germline CDR1 and CDR2 sequences are SEHNR and FQNEAQ (reference sequence). Deletions cut 5 bases from V and 1 base from J, with 15 bases between. TCRdb reprocessed the 5' RACE reads with MiXCR, giving one entry per CDR3 protein. Here the sample spans approximately 330,000 distinct CDR3 sequences, roughly 3.9% being singletons. This specimen was PBMCs, taken 5 days after the yellow fever booster vaccination. The receptor was isolated from a man aged 18 to 29 who received the YFV17D yellow fever vaccine. The chain has TRBV7-9 and TRBJ2-7; TRBD2 might be the D (7 bases). In DNA form, the CDR3 reads TGTGCCAGCAGCACCCCAGAGGGGGGGTCCTACGAGCAGTACTTC. This encodes CASSTPEGGSYEQYF.